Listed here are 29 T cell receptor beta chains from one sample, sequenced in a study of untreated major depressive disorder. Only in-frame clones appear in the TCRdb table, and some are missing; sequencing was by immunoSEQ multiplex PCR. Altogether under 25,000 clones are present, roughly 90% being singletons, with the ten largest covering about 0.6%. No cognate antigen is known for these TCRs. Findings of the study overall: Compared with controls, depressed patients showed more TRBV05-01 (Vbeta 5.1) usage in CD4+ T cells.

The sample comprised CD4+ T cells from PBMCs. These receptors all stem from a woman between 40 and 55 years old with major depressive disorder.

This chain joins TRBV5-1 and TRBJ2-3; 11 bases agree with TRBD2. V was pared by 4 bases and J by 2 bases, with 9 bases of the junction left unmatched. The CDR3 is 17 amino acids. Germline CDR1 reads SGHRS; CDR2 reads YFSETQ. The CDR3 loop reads CASSEVVTSGVTDTQYF. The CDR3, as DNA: TGCGCCAGCAGCGAGGTGGTGACTAGCGGGGTCACAGATACGCAGTATTTT.

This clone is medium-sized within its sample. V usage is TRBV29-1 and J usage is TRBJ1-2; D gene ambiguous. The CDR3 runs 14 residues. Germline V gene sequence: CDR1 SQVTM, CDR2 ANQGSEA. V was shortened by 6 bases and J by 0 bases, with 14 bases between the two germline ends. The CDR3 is CSVEKGFPNYGYTF. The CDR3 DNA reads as TGCAGCGTCGAAAAAGGTTTCCCTAACTATGGCTACACCTTC.

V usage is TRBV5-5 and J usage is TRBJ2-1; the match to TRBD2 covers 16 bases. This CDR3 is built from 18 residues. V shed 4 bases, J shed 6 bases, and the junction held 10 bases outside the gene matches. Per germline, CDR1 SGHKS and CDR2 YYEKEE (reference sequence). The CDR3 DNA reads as TGTGCCAGCAGCCTGGAGGGACTAGCGGGGGGGCATAGCAATGAGCAGTTCTTC. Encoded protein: CASSLEGLAGGHSNEQFF.

The DNA for the CDR3 is TGCGCCAGCAGCTTGATGCCAGGAGCGGGGGAGACCCAGTACTTC. This gives the protein CASSLMPGAGETQYF. V gene TRBV5-1 combines with J gene TRBJ2-5; TRBD2 matches 7 bases. Germline V gives CDR1 SGHRS, CDR2 YFSETQ. J was trimmed by 5 bases and V by 1 base; bases with no gene match: 8. This CDR3 contains 15 residues.

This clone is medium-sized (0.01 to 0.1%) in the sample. CDR3 protein: CASSQVGGKRDQPQHF. The CDR3 bases are TGCGCCAGCAGCCAAGTTGGCGGTAAACGGGATCAGCCCCAGCATTTT. The chain combines TRBV4-1 with TRBJ1-5, with D uncertain. CDR3 length equals 16 residues. Germline CDR1 is MGHRA and CDR2 is YSYEKL. Trimming shortened V by 1 base and J by 5 bases, and 15 bases separated the two germline ends.

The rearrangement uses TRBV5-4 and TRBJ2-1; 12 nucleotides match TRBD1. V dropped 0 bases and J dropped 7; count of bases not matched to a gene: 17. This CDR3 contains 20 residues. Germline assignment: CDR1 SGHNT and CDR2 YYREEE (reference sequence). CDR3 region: CASSLERRDRGPKTHNEQFF. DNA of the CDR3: TGTGCCAGCAGCTTGGAGAGGCGGGACAGGGGGCCAAAAACCCATAATGAGCAGTTCTTC. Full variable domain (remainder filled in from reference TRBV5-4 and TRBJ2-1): ETGVTQSPTHLIKTRGQQVTLRCSSQSGHNTVSWYQQALGQGPQFIFQYYREEENGRGNFPPRFSGLQFPNYSSELNVNALELDDSALYLCASSLERRDRGPKTHNEQFFGPGTRLTVL.

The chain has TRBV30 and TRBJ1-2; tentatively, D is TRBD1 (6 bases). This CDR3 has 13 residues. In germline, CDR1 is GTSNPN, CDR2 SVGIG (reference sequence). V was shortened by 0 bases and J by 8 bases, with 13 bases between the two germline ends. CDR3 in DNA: TGTGCCTGGAGTGTAACAGGGTTTATGGGCTACACCTTC. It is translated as CAWSVTGFMGYTF.

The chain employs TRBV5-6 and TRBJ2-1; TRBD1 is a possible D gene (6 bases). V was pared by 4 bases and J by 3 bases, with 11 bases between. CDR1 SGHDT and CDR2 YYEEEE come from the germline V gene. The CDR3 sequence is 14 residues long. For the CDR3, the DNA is TGTGCCAGCAGCCAGGGGACATTCTACAATGAGCAGTTCTTC. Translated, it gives CASSQGTFYNEQFF.

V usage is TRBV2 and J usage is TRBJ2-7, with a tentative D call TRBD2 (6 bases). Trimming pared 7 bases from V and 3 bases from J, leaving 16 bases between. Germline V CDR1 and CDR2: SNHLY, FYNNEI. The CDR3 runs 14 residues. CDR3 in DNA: TGTGCCAGCAACTACGAGGGAGCGGGCTACGAGCAGTACGTC. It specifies CASNYEGAGYEQYV.

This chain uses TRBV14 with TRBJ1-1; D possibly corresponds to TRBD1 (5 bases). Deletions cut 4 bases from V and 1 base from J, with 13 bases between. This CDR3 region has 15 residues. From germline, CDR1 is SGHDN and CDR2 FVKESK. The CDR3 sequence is CASSPTGTANTEAFF. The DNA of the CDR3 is TGTGCCAGCAGCCCAACCGGGACGGCGAACACTGAAGCTTTCTTT.

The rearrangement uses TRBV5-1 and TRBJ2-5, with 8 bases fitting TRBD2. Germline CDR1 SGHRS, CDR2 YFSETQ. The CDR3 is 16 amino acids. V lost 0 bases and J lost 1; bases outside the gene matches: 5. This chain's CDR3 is CASSLAPSGGQETQYF. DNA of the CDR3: TGCGCCAGCAGCTTGGCGCCCAGCGGGGGCCAAGAGACCCAGTACTTC.

Here the CDR3 DNA reads TGTGCCAGCAGCTTAGCGGGAGGGATCACAGATACGCAGTATTTT. Residues: CASSLAGGITDTQYF. The chain employs TRBV27 and TRBJ2-3; TRBD2 aligns across 11 bases. CDR1 MNHEY and CDR2 SMNVEV come from the germline V gene (reference sequence). CDR3 length equals 15 residues. Germline trimming cut 6 bases from V and 2 bases from J; bases unmatched to any gene: 4.

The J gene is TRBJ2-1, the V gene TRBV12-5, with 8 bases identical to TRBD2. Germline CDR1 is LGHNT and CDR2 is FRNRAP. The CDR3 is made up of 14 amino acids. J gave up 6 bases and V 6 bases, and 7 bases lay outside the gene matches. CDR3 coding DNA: TGTGCTAGTGGCCCGACTAGCGTCATCAATGAGCAGTTCTTC. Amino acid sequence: CASGPTSVINEQFF.

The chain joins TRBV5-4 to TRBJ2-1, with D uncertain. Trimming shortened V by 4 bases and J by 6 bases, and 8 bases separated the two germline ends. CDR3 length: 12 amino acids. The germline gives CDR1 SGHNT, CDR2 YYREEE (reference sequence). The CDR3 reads CASSGQTNEQFF. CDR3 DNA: TGTGCCAGCAGCGGTCAGACCAATGAGCAGTTCTTC.

This CDR3 is CAWSRLAGEQYF. CDR3 in DNA: TGTGCCTGGAGTCGGCTAGCGGGGGAGCAGTACTTC. V usage is TRBV30 and J usage is TRBJ2-5; 10 bases agree with TRBD2. Losses at the gene ends were 2 bases for V and 11 bases for J; bases not matched to a gene: 5. The CDR3 spans 12 residues. CDR1 and CDR2 from the germline V gene are GTSNPN and SVGIG (reference sequence).

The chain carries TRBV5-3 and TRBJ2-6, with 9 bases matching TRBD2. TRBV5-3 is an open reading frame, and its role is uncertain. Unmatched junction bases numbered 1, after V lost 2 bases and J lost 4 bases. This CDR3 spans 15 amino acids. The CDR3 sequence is CARSFSGSGANVLTF. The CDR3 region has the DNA TGTGCCAGAAGCTTTAGCGGGAGCGGGGCCAACGTCCTGACTTTC.

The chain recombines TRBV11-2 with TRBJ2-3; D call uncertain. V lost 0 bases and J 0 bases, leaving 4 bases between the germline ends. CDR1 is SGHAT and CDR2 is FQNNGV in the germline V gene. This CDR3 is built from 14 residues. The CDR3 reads CASSLESSTDTQYF. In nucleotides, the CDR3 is TGTGCCAGCAGCTTAGAGTCTAGCACAGATACGCAGTATTTT.

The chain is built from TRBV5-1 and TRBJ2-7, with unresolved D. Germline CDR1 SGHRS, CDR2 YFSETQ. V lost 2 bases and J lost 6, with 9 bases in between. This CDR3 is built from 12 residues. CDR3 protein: CASSFASGEQYF. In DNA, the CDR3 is TGCGCCAGCAGCTTTGCATCTGGCGAGCAGTACTTC.

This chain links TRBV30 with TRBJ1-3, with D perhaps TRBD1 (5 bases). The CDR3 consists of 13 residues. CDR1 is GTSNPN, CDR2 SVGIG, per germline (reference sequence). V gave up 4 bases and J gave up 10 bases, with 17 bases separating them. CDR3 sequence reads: CAWTAQGVGTIYF. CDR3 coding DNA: TGTGCCTGGACTGCCCAGGGAGTTGGGACCATATATTTT. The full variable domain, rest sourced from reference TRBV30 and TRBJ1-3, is SQTIHQWPATLVQPVGSPLSLECTVEGTSNPNLYWYRQAAGRGLQLLFYSVGIGQISSEVPQNLSASRPQDRQFILSSKKLLLSDSGFYLCAWTAQGVGTIYFGEGSWLTVV.

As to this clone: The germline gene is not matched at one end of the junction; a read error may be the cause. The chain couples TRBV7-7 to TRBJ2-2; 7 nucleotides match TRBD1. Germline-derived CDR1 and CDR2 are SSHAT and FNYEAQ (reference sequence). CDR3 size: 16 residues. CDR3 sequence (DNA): TGTGCTAGCAGCTCACGGACAGGCATGAACACCGGGGAGCTGTTTTTT. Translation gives CASSSRTGMNTGELFF.

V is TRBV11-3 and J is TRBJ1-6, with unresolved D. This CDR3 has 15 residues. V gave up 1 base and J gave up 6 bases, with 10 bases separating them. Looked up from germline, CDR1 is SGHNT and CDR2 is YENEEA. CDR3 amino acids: CASSLVAIANSPLHF. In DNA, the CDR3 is TGTGCCAGCAGCTTAGTGGCAATCGCTAATTCACCCCTCCACTTT.

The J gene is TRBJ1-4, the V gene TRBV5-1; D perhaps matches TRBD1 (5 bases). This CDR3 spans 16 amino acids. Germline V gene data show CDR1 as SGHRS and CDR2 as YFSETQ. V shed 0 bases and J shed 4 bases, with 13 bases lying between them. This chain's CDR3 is CASSLDSGPGNEKLFF. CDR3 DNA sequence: TGCGCCAGCAGCTTGGACTCGGGACCGGGTAATGAAAAACTGTTTTTT.

CDR3 DNA sequence: TGTGCCAGCAGTGGGCAGGGGCTAACTAATGAAAAACTGTTTTTT. Encoded protein: CASSGQGLTNEKLFF. The chain combines TRBV2 with TRBJ1-4; the D gene is possibly TRBD1 (6 bases). V lost 4 bases and J 1 base, leaving 10 bases between the germline ends. The CDR3 loop spans 15 amino acids. The germline CDR1 and CDR2 sequences are SNHLY and FYNNEI.

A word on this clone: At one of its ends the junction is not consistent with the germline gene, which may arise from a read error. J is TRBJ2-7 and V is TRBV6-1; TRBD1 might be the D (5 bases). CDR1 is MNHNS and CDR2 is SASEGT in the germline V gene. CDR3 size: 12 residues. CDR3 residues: CASSELDTSSNF. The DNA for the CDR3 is TGTGCCAGCAGTGAATTGGACACCTCATCTAACTTC.

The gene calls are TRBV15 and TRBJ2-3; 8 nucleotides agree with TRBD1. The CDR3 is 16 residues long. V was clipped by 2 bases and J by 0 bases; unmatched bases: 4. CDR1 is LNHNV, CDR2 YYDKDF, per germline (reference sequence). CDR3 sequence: CATSRPRQGSTDTQYF. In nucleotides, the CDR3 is TGTGCCACCAGCAGACCCCGACAGGGGAGCACAGATACGCAGTATTTT.

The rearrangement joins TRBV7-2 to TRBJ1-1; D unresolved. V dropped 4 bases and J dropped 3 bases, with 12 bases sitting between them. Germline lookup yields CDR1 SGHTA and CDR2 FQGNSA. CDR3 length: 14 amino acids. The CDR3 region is CASSSAHLYTEAFF. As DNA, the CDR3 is TGTGCCAGCAGCTCGGCCCACCTCTACACTGAAGCTTTCTTT.

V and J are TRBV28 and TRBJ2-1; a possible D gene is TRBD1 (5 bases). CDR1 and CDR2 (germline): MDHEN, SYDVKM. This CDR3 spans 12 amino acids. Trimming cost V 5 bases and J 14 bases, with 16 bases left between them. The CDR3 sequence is CASSPDRGKEFF. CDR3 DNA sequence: TGTGCCAGCAGTCCCGACAGAGGCAAGGAGTTCTTC.

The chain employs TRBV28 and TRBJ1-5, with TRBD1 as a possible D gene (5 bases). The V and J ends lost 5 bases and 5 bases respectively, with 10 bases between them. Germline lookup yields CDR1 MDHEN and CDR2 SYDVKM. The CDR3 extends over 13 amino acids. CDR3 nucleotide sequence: TGTGCCAGCAGTGGGACTACAGATCAGCCCCAGCATTTT. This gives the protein CASSGTTDQPQHF.

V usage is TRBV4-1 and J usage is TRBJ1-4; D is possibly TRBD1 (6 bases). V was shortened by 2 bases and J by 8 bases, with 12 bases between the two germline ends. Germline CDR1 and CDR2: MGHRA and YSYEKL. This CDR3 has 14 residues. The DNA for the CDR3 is TGCGCCAGCAGCCAAAGGGGGATAGGGGAAAAACTGTTTTTT. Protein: CASSQRGIGEKLFF.